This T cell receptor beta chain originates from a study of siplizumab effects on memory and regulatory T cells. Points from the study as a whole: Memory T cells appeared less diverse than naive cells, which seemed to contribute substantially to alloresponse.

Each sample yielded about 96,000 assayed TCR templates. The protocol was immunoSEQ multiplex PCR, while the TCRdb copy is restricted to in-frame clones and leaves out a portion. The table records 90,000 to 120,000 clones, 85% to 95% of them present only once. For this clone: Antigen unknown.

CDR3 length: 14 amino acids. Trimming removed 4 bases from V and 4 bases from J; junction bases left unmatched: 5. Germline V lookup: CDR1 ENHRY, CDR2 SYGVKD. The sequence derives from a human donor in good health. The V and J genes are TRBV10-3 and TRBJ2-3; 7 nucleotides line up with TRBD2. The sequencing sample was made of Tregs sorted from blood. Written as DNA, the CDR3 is TGTGCCATCAGTGCGCGGGAGATCTCAGATACGCAGTATTTT. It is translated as CAISAREISDTQYF.